This T cell receptor (beta chain) was identified during a study of response to subunit inactivated influenza vaccine. Broader study findings: Few additional T cells are recruited per seasonal influenza vaccination, authors suggested.

V lost 0 bases and J lost 13, with 10 bases in between. CDR3 length: 11 residues. CDR1 is GTSNPN and CDR2 is SVGIG in the germline V gene (reference sequence). MiXCR, applied by TCRdb to the RT-PCR reads, yields one record per CDR3 protein. This table has hundreds of thousands of distinct CDR3 sequences, 12% appearing once. On this clonotype: The antigen is undetermined.

Sequencing was performed on PBMCs from blood, taken on the day of vaccination. This chain uses TRBV30 with TRBJ2-1, with D possibly matching TRBD2 (5 bases). The sequence was collected from a man in his fifties or sixties who received an inactivated influenza vaccine. CDR3 in amino acids: CAWSVRRSQFF. The CDR3 DNA sequence: TGTGCCTGGAGTGTACGGAGGAGTCAGTTCTTC.